Listed below are T cell receptor beta chains from one sample, sequenced in a study of blood T cell repertoires in COVID-19. Sequenced by immunoSEQ multiplex PCR; TCRdb stores in-frame clones only, minus some. This sample carries some 110,000 clones, more than 70% of them seen once, and the ten largest clones take about 5.4%. Source material: peripheral blood. The receptors derive from a human donor in a cohort sampled during active COVID-19. The CDR3 runs from the conserved cysteine through the conserved F or W. Each record gives: clone size, D gene, J gene, V gene, CDR3 DNA, CDR3 protein. The D gene is left open where the match is weak. Clone size is not always given. Where it is, it says once, few, many or a class for expanded clones.

clone_size: few
d_call: TRBD1
j_call: TRBJ2-7
v_call: TRBV28
cdr3_nt: TGTGCCAGCAGTCCGGGGACAGGGCGCTACGAGCAGTACTTC
cdr3_aa: CASSPGTGRYEQYF

clone_size: -
d_call: -
j_call: TRBJ2-7
v_call: TRBV5-4
cdr3_nt: TGTGCCAGCAGCGACCGGGACACTCTCTACGAGCAGTACTTC
cdr3_aa: CASSDRDTLYEQYF

clone_size: -
d_call: -
j_call: TRBJ2-4
v_call: TRBV6-5
cdr3_nt: TGTGCCAGCAGTTACTCAGTCCCTGGAGGGCACATTCAGTACTTC
cdr3_aa: CASSYSVPGGHIQYF

clone_size: -
d_call: -
j_call: TRBJ1-4
v_call: TRBV7-9
cdr3_nt: TGTGCCAGCAGCCCAGACACCGGAAAACTGTTTTTT
cdr3_aa: CASSPDTGKLFF

clone_size: -
d_call: -
j_call: TRBJ1-2
v_call: TRBV6-5
cdr3_nt: TGTGCCAGCAGGACCAGGGGATTATGGGGCTACACCTTC
cdr3_aa: CASRTRGLWGYTF

clone_size: -
d_call: TRBD1
j_call: TRBJ1-2
v_call: TRBV4-2
cdr3_nt: TGTGCCAGCAGCCAAGATACCATGAACAGGGGAGCCTACTATGGCTACACCTTC
cdr3_aa: CASSQDTMNRGAYYGYTF

clone_size: -
d_call: TRBD1
j_call: TRBJ2-5
v_call: TRBV28
cdr3_nt: TGTGCCAGCAGCCTAACCCCCGGACAGGGCTCCCGGGAGACCCAGTACTTC
cdr3_aa: CASSLTPGQGSRETQYF

clone_size: -
d_call: -
j_call: TRBJ2-2
v_call: TRBV7-2
cdr3_nt: TGTGCCAGCAGCTTAAATCTTGTGGGAGCGGGTACCGGGGAGCTGTTTTTT
cdr3_aa: CASSLNLVGAGTGELFF

clone_size: -
d_call: -
j_call: TRBJ2-3
v_call: TRBV10-2
cdr3_nt: TGCGCCAGCAGTGGCCGGGGGCTAGCGGCGGCAGATACGCAGTATTTT
cdr3_aa: CASSGRGLAAADTQYF

clone_size: -
d_call: -
j_call: TRBJ2-5
v_call: TRBV19
cdr3_nt: TGTGCCAGTAGTATAGGGGTAGGAACGGGAGTGGAGGAGACCCAGTACTTC
cdr3_aa: CASSIGVGTGVEETQYF

clone_size: -
d_call: TRBD2
j_call: TRBJ2-1
v_call: TRBV2
cdr3_nt: TGTGCCAGCCGGACTAGCGGGAGATGGAACAATGAGCAGTTCTTC
cdr3_aa: CASRTSGRWNNEQFF

clone_size: -
d_call: -
j_call: TRBJ1-1
v_call: TRBV4-1
cdr3_nt: TGCGCCAGCAGCCAAGATTTCATGGAAGCTTTCTTT
cdr3_aa: CASSQDFMEAFF

clone_size: once
d_call: TRBD1
j_call: TRBJ2-2
v_call: TRBV29-1
cdr3_nt: TGCAGCGTTGCAGGGGGCCCTGGTGGTTGGACCGGGGAGCTGTTTTTT
cdr3_aa: CSVAGGPGGWTGELFF

clone_size: -
d_call: TRBD2
j_call: TRBJ2-5
v_call: TRBV4-1
cdr3_nt: TGCGCCAGCAGCCAAGATAAGGGTAGCGGGGCTTCCGTGCCCCAGTACTTC
cdr3_aa: CASSQDKGSGASVPQYF

clone_size: -
d_call: -
j_call: TRBJ1-5
v_call: TRBV28
cdr3_nt: TGTGCCAGTCGGGTAGTCAATCAGCCCCAGCATTTT
cdr3_aa: CASRVVNQPQHF

clone_size: -
d_call: -
j_call: TRBJ2-5
v_call: TRBV7-9
cdr3_nt: TGTGCCAGCATCCGACGGGGCAGGGGTCGCCAAGAGACCCAGTACTTC
cdr3_aa: CASIRRGRGRQETQYF

clone_size: -
d_call: TRBD2
j_call: TRBJ2-1
v_call: TRBV11-2
cdr3_nt: TGTGCCAGCAGCCCAACTAGCGGGAGCTTCCTCAGCTCCTACAATGAGCAGTTCTTC
cdr3_aa: CASSPTSGSFLSSYNEQFF

clone_size: -
d_call: -
j_call: TRBJ2-2
v_call: TRBV13
cdr3_nt: TGTGCCAGCAGCTTCGGGGGAACGGGGCCCGGGGAGCTGTTTTTT
cdr3_aa: CASSFGGTGPGELFF

clone_size: few
d_call: TRBD1
j_call: TRBJ2-7
v_call: TRBV19
cdr3_nt: TGTGCCAGTAGTATCGGGGGACAGGGAGTTTGGGAGCAGTACTTC
cdr3_aa: CASSIGGQGVWEQYF

clone_size: -
d_call: -
j_call: TRBJ1-5
v_call: TRBV12-2
cdr3_nt: TGTGCAAGTCGCTCACCGCGCAAGACAGGGGACGTATGTAATCAGCCCCAGCATTTT
cdr3_aa: CASRSPRKTGDVCNQPQHF

clone_size: -
d_call: -
j_call: TRBJ1-6
v_call: TRBV6-5
cdr3_nt: TGTGCCAGCAGGGAGGAGTTAAACTCACCCCTCCACTTT
cdr3_aa: CASREELNSPLHF

clone_size: -
d_call: -
j_call: TRBJ2-5
v_call: TRBV3-1/TRBV3-2
cdr3_nt: TGTGCCAGCAGGGGAGGGACAAGGGTTCCAGAGACCCAGTACTTC
cdr3_aa: CASRGGTRVPETQYF

clone_size: -
d_call: -
j_call: TRBJ1-3
v_call: TRBV7-2
cdr3_nt: TGTGCCAGCAGCTTAGTTTCAGAAGGAAACACCATATATTTT
cdr3_aa: CASSLVSEGNTIYF

clone_size: -
d_call: -
j_call: TRBJ1-4
v_call: TRBV4-2
cdr3_nt: TGTGCCAGCAGCCAAGATCGGTCCATTAATGAAAAACTGTTTTTT
cdr3_aa: CASSQDRSINEKLFF

clone_size: -
d_call: -
j_call: TRBJ1-5
v_call: TRBV5-5
cdr3_nt: TGTGCCAGCAGCTTGTTCCAGGTTAGACAGCCCCAGCATTTT
cdr3_aa: CASSLFQVRQPQHF

clone_size: -
d_call: TRBD1
j_call: TRBJ2-7
v_call: TRBV4-1
cdr3_nt: TGCGCCAGCAGCCAGGGGAGGACAGGGAGCCTCGAGCAGTACTTC
cdr3_aa: CASSQGRTGSLEQYF

clone_size: -
d_call: -
j_call: TRBJ1-6
v_call: TRBV6-5
cdr3_nt: TGTGCCAGCAGTTCCCAATCAGGGTCACCCCTCCACTTT
cdr3_aa: CASSSQSGSPLHF

clone_size: -
d_call: -
j_call: TRBJ2-7
v_call: TRBV5-6
cdr3_nt: TGTGCCAGCAGCGACAGGAGCTCCTACGAGCAGTACTTC
cdr3_aa: CASSDRSSYEQYF

clone_size: -
d_call: TRBD1
j_call: TRBJ1-4
v_call: TRBV19
cdr3_nt: TGTGCCAGTAGTAGCAGGGGGTCGAGTGAAAAACTGTTTTTT
cdr3_aa: CASSSRGSSEKLFF

clone_size: few
d_call: -
j_call: TRBJ1-1
v_call: TRBV7-3
cdr3_nt: TGTGCCAGCAGCTTATCCCCCACCATGGACATAATGAACACTGAAGCTTTCTTT
cdr3_aa: CASSLSPTMDIMNTEAFF

clone_size: -
d_call: -
j_call: TRBJ2-1
v_call: TRBV10-3
cdr3_nt: TGTGCCACCGACGACCCCTTAGCGGACCCCTACAATGAGCAGTTCTTC
cdr3_aa: CATDDPLADPYNEQFF

clone_size: -
d_call: -
j_call: TRBJ2-7
v_call: TRBV11-1
cdr3_nt: TGTGCCAGCAGCTTAGCGAGGGGGAGCTCCTACGAGCAGTACTTC
cdr3_aa: CASSLARGSSYEQYF

clone_size: -
d_call: TRBD1
j_call: TRBJ2-3
v_call: TRBV28
cdr3_nt: TGTGCCAGCAGGGGACAGAGCACAGATACGCAGTATTTT
cdr3_aa: CASRGQSTDTQYF

clone_size: once
d_call: -
j_call: TRBJ2-7
v_call: TRBV6-5
cdr3_nt: TGTGCCAGCAACGGTCGAGGCGCCGGCTCCTACGAGCAGTACTTC
cdr3_aa: CASNGRGAGSYEQYF

clone_size: -
d_call: TRBD2
j_call: TRBJ2-2
v_call: TRBV5-5
cdr3_nt: TGTGCCAGCAGCTTGGAGCGGGGGCGACCGTCCGGGGAGCTGTTTTTT
cdr3_aa: CASSLERGRPSGELFF

clone_size: -
d_call: TRBD1
j_call: TRBJ1-5
v_call: TRBV6-2/TRBV6-3
cdr3_nt: TGTGCCAGCAGCCAAGGACAGGCCTATCAGCCCCAGCATTTT
cdr3_aa: CASSQGQAYQPQHF

clone_size: -
d_call: -
j_call: TRBJ1-3
v_call: TRBV19
cdr3_nt: TGTGCCAGTAGTATAGCCGGGGATAGAGGACCTGGAAACACCATATATTTT
cdr3_aa: CASSIAGDRGPGNTIYF

clone_size: once
d_call: TRBD2
j_call: TRBJ2-3
v_call: TRBV5-4
cdr3_nt: TGTGCCAGCAGCTCGACCTCCGGGACTAGCGCGCAGTATTTT
cdr3_aa: CASSSTSGTSAQYF

clone_size: -
d_call: -
j_call: TRBJ1-2
v_call: TRBV5-1
cdr3_nt: TGCGCCAGCAGCTCACAGATCTATGGCTACACCTTC
cdr3_aa: CASSSQIYGYTF

clone_size: -
d_call: -
j_call: TRBJ2-2
v_call: TRBV21-1
cdr3_nt: TGTGCCAGCAGCGAACGGACAGGGGCGAACACCGGGGAGCTGTTTTTT
cdr3_aa: CASSERTGANTGELFF

clone_size: -
d_call: -
j_call: TRBJ2-7
v_call: TRBV7-2
cdr3_nt: TGTGCCAGCAGCTTAGGTTCTGAGGACAGATCCTACGAGCAGTACTTC
cdr3_aa: CASSLGSEDRSYEQYF

clone_size: -
d_call: -
j_call: TRBJ1-6
v_call: TRBV21-1
cdr3_nt: TGTGCCAGCAGGACAGGGGGCAGGAATTCACCCCTCCACTTT
cdr3_aa: CASRTGGRNSPLHF

clone_size: -
d_call: TRBD2
j_call: TRBJ2-7
v_call: TRBV10-3
cdr3_nt: TGTGCCTTACGGGCTAGCGGTTCCTACGAGCAGTACTTC
cdr3_aa: CALRASGSYEQYF

clone_size: few
d_call: -
j_call: TRBJ2-1
v_call: TRBV15
cdr3_nt: TGTGCCACCAGCAGACCCCGGCCCCCGGACAGACGGGACTCCTACAATGAGCAGTTCTTC
cdr3_aa: CATSRPRPPDRRDSYNEQFF

clone_size: -
d_call: -
j_call: TRBJ1-5
v_call: TRBV7-9
cdr3_nt: TGTGCCACGGGGGGTGAAAGCAATCAGCCCCAGCATTTT
cdr3_aa: CATGGESNQPQHF

clone_size: -
d_call: TRBD1
j_call: TRBJ1-3
v_call: TRBV25-1
cdr3_nt: TGTGCCAGCAAGGACAGGGATAAGGACACCATATATTTT
cdr3_aa: CASKDRDKDTIYF

clone_size: -
d_call: -
j_call: TRBJ1-1
v_call: TRBV5-1
cdr3_nt: TGCGCCAGCAGCTGGGAATTACAGGTTATCAACACTGAAGCTTTCTTT
cdr3_aa: CASSWELQVINTEAFF

clone_size: once
d_call: -
j_call: TRBJ2-7
v_call: TRBV24-1
cdr3_nt: TGTGCCACCAGTGATTTGTCGGAGCGGGCAAAAAACTACGAGCAGTACTTC
cdr3_aa: CATSDLSERAKNYEQYF

clone_size: -
d_call: TRBD1
j_call: TRBJ2-7
v_call: TRBV19
cdr3_nt: TGTGCCAGTAAGGACAGGGAGCACTCCTACGAGCAGTACTTC
cdr3_aa: CASKDREHSYEQYF

clone_size: -
d_call: TRBD2
j_call: TRBJ2-1
v_call: TRBV10-2
cdr3_nt: TGCGCCAGCAGTGAGCCCTTTGGACTAGCGGCTTTAAGTAAGCAGTTCTTC
cdr3_aa: CASSEPFGLAALSKQFF